The 15 T cell receptor beta chains in this list originate from one sample, sequenced in a study of blood T cell repertoires in COVID-19 (dated by TCRdb to the early 2020s). The library was obtained by the immunoSEQ multiplex PCR assay. Here the immuneACCESS table is served through TCRdb, limited to in-frame sequences with V and J called. Missing clones are a known gap in these copies; in checked studies unresolved V genes cover under half, and the rest lacks a known reason. For this sample there are more than 200,000 clones; around 80% appear just once. The top ten clones comprise roughly 1.4% of the sample. The sequencing input was peripheral blood. Every receptor here comes from a woman between 40 and 50 years old who had recovered from COVID-19.

This clone occurred once. The chain combines TRBV6-5 with TRBJ2-7, with D tentatively TRBD1 (5 bases). Trimming took off 5 bases at V and 2 bases at J, with 13 bases between the two ends. The CDR3 is 14 amino acids. Germline V gives CDR1 MNHEY, CDR2 SVGAGI. The chain's CDR3 is CASSPQAGTYEQYF. The CDR3 DNA sequence: TGTGCCAGCAGTCCCCAAGCAGGGACCTACGAGCAGTACTTC.

This chain links TRBV5-8 with TRBJ1-4; 8 bases line up with TRBD1. Germline V lookup: CDR1 SGHTS, CDR2 YDEGEE. J gave up 8 bases and V 4 bases, and 7 bases lay outside the gene matches. This CDR3 is 14 amino acids long. The CDR3 sequence is CASSRGQGPEKLFF. The CDR3 bases are TGTGCCAGCAGCCGAGGACAGGGCCCCGAAAAACTGTTTTTT.

The chain uses TRBV27 and TRBJ2-1, with D possibly TRBD2 on 5 matching bases. The length of the CDR3 is 14 residues. Germline V gene lookup returns CDR1 MNHEY and CDR2 SMNVEV (reference sequence). Trimming left V 2 bases short and J 7 bases short, with 12 bases between. The CDR3 DNA follows: TGTGCCAGCAGTTTAAAAGTTCCGGGGAATGAGCAGTTCTTC. Encoded protein: CASSLKVPGNEQFF.

This rearrangement joins TRBV12-3 or TRBV12-4 to TRBJ2-7, with a weak D call TRBD1 (5 bases). The CDR3 has 13 amino acids. V lost 1 base and J 6 bases, leaving 10 bases between the germline ends. CDR3 sequence reads: CASSLVTGAEQYF. CDR3 DNA sequence: TGTGCCAGCAGTTTAGTAACTGGGGCCGAGCAGTACTTC.

The CDR3 reads CASSPPNSAFLLSGANVLTF. The DNA for the CDR3 is TGTGCCAGCTCACCACCGAATAGCGCGTTTCTCCTCTCTGGGGCCAACGTCCTGACTTTC. This sequence joins TRBV18 and TRBJ2-6; D might be TRBD2 (5 bases). Trimming took off 0 bases at V and 0 bases at J, with 18 bases between the two ends. From germline, CDR1 is KGHSH and CDR2 LQKENI. The CDR3 length is 20 residues. Complete variable domain (other parts from reference TRBV18 and TRBJ2-6): NAGVMQNPRHLVRRRGQEARLRCSPMKGHSHVYWYRQLPEEGLKFMVYLQKENIIDESGMPKERFSAEFPKEGPSILRIQQVVRGDSAAYFCASSPPNSAFLLSGANVLTFGAGSRLTVL.

The chain recombines TRBV14 with TRBJ2-2; 8 bases map to TRBD1. With V trimmed by 0 bases and J by 1 base, 10 bases remained unmatched. Germline CDR1 is SGHDN and CDR2 is FVKESK. This CDR3 spans 19 amino acids. Here the CDR3 reads CASSQDSAGGNMNTGELFF. The CDR3 DNA reads as TGTGCCAGCAGCCAAGATTCGGCAGGGGGCAATATGAACACCGGGGAGCTGTTTTTT.

This chain links TRBV14 with TRBJ2-2; 8 nucleotides align to TRBD1. The V and J ends lost 4 bases and 6 bases, in that order; junction bases with no gene match: 7. The CDR3 spans 15 residues. Per the germline V gene, CDR1 is SGHDN and CDR2 is FVKESK. The CDR3 coding sequence is TGTGCCAGCAGCCTTTGGCAGGGGGCCGCCGGGGAGCTGTTTTTT. Encoded protein: CASSLWQGAAGELFF.

The J gene is TRBJ1-5, the V gene TRBV12-3 or TRBV12-4; no clear D gene. The length of the CDR3 is 13 residues. Trimming took off 2 bases at V and 7 bases at J, with 9 bases between the two ends. The CDR3 region is CASSLSQYQPQHF. CDR3 nucleotides: TGTGCCAGCAGTTTAAGTCAGTACCAGCCCCAGCATTTT.

CDR3 region: CASSASGGAGTQYF. The DNA of the CDR3 is TGTGCCAGCAGTGCTAGCGGGGGGGCAGGAACGCAGTATTTT. This chain uses TRBV2 with TRBJ2-3; 12 nucleotides align to TRBD2. Trimming took 4 bases from V and 9 from J; bases not matched to a gene: 5. The germline V gene has CDR1 SNHLY and CDR2 FYNNEI. The CDR3 extends over 14 amino acids.

The chain carries TRBV5-1 and TRBJ2-5; the D is unclear. CDR1 is SGHRS and CDR2 is YFSETQ in the germline V gene. V was cut by 4 bases and J by 4 bases, with 17 bases left in between. The CDR3 totals 15 residues. CDR3 in amino acids: CASSRGYPEVETQYF. The CDR3 nucleotides read TGCGCCAGCAGCCGTGGTTATCCAGAGGTAGAGACCCAGTACTTC.

The chain recombines TRBV15 with TRBJ1-3, with D uncertain. The CDR3 has 14 amino acids. The V and J ends lost 0 bases and 1 base respectively, with 4 bases between them. Germline lookup yields CDR1 LNHNV and CDR2 YYDKDF (reference sequence). The CDR3 loop is CATSRDNSGNTIYF. The CDR3 region has the DNA TGTGCCACCAGCAGAGATAATTCTGGAAACACCATATATTTT.

The V and J genes are TRBV10-3 and TRBJ1-2; 8 nucleotides match TRBD1. Per the germline V gene, CDR1 is ENHRY and CDR2 is SYGVKD. V shed 3 bases, J shed 5 bases, and the junction held 11 bases outside the gene matches. This CDR3 has 16 residues. CDR3 in amino acids: CAISESETGDLYGYTF. The CDR3 DNA follows: TGTGCCATCAGTGAATCGGAGACAGGGGACCTGTATGGCTACACCTTC.

The chain combines TRBV6-5 with TRBJ2-7, with a tentative D call TRBD2 (6 bases). The CDR3 runs to 13 residues. The germline CDR1 and CDR2 sequences are MNHEY and SVGAGI. Trimming pared 7 bases from V and 5 bases from J, leaving 15 bases between. CDR3: CASIGASAHEQYF. In nucleotides, the CDR3 is TGTGCCAGCATTGGCGCTAGCGCGCACGAGCAGTACTTC.

The rearrangement joins TRBV7-9 to TRBJ2-7; 7 nucleotides line up with TRBD2. This CDR3 is built from 14 residues. Germline V gene sequence: CDR1 SEHNR, CDR2 FQNEAQ (reference sequence). V trimming: 5 bases; J trimming: 3 bases; junction bases outside the gene matches: 7. For the CDR3, the DNA is TGTGCCAGCAGCCGGATGGGGGGGAACTACGAGCAGTACTTC. Protein product: CASSRMGGNYEQYF.

This clone occurred once. This chain links TRBV5-6 with TRBJ1-1, with D possibly TRBD1 on 6 matching bases. Germline CDR1 is SGHDT and CDR2 is YYEEEE. The CDR3 has 14 residues. Trimming took off 2 bases at V and 4 bases at J, with 12 bases between the two ends. The DNA of the CDR3 is TGTGCCAGCAGCTTTCCCACAGGGATCACTGAAGCTTTCTTT. Its translation: CASSFPTGITEAFF.